This is a list of T cell receptor beta chains from one sample in a study of T cell repertoires in cytomegalovirus infection. TCRdb called the reads again in MiXCR, with one record for every CDR3 protein. The profile shows around 750,000 distinct CDR3 sequences, roughly 33% of them singletons. No antigen has been identified for these receptors. Sequenced here: cultured CD8+ T cells from PBMCs, sampled from culture after CMV antigen stimulation. These receptors came from a human donor in good health (CMV status not recorded). Some clones in this sample may be carry-over from other donors' samples. Each CDR3 is given with its conserved first and last residue. A D gene is named only where the DNA matches it firmly. Only some rows state a clone size, as once, few, many or a class for expanded clones.

CASRRVVGSVEQFF TGTGCCAGCAGACGAGTAGTCGGTAGCGTTGAGCAGTTCTTC few NA TRBJ2-1 TRBV6-4
CASRAGNFYYNEQFF TGTGCCAGCAGGGCAGGGAACTTCTACTACAATGAGCAGTTCTTC NA NA TRBJ2-1 TRBV2
CASSDTNEQFF TGCGCCAGCTCTGACACCAATGAGCAGTTCTTT NA NA TRBJ2-1 TRBV10-2
CASRLDRATWETQYF TGTGCCAGCAGGCTAGACAGGGCCACGTGGGAGACCCAGTACTTC few TRBD1 TRBJ2-5 TRBV6-5
CASSQEWDRANVLTF TGTGCCAGCAGCCAAGAATGGGACAGGGCCAACGTCCTGACTTTC NA NA TRBJ2-6 TRBV14
CASTLTSGGAGEQYF TGCGCCAGCACCCTGACTAGCGGGGGGGCAGGGGAGCAGTATTTT NA TRBD2 TRBJ2-3 TRBV4-1
CASRWTGGMNEQFF TGTGCCAGTCGTTGGACAGGGGGAATGAATGAGCAGTTCTTC few TRBD1 TRBJ2-1 TRBV19
CASSLAGTPNTEAFF TGTGCCAGCAGCTTAGCTGGGACACCGAACACTGAAGCTTTCTTT many NA TRBJ1-1 TRBV7-8
CASSQYRGDTEAFF TGCGCCAGCAGCCAATACAGGGGTGACACTGAAGCTTTCTTT few TRBD1 TRBJ1-1 TRBV4-1
CASSPQDRVGAPLHF TGTGCCAGCAGCCCCCAGGACAGGGTAGGAGCACCCCTCCACTTT NA TRBD1 TRBJ1-6 TRBV7-6
CASRSPGIEQETQYF TGTGCCAGCAGATCACCTGGGATAGAGCAAGAGACCCAGTACTTC NA NA TRBJ2-5 TRBV7-6
CATRIWTGDNEQFF TGTGCCACCCGGATCTGGACAGGGGACAATGAGCAGTTCTTC once TRBD1 TRBJ2-1 TRBV27
CASSMLGNREGYTF TGTGCCAGCAGTATGTTGGGTAATCGCGAGGGCTACACCTTC few NA TRBJ1-2 TRBV27
CATSELDRSYGYTF TGTGCCACCAGTGAGTTGGACAGGAGCTATGGCTACACCTTC once TRBD1 TRBJ1-2 TRBV24-1
CASNQGLAGNNEQFF TGTGCCAGCAACCAGGGACTAGCGGGGAACAATGAGCAGTTCTTC NA TRBD2 TRBJ2-1 TRBV12-3/TRBV12-4
CASRLTSTGELFF TGTGCCAGCAGATTAACTAGCACCGGGGAGCTGTTTTTT few NA TRBJ2-2 TRBV6-5
CASSLADSSYNEQFF TGTGCCAGCAGTTTAGCGGACAGTTCCTACAATGAGCAGTTCTTC many NA TRBJ2-1 TRBV12-3/TRBV12-4
CATSDPANTEAFF TGTGCCACCAGTGATCCCGCGAACACTGAAGCTTTCTTT NA NA TRBJ1-1 TRBV24-1
CASSIVGGPVNTGELFF TGTGCCAGTAGTATTGTAGGGGGACCGGTGAACACCGGGGAGCTGTTTTTT few NA TRBJ2-2 TRBV19
CASSLNVRVNQPQHF TGTGCCAGCAGCTTAAATGTAAGGGTTAATCAGCCCCAGCATTTT many NA TRBJ1-5 TRBV7-2
CASRARDRGLVGELFF TGTGCCAGCAGGGCCCGGGACAGGGGGCTGGTCGGGGAGCTGTTTTTT few TRBD1 TRBJ2-2 TRBV7-2
CASSLESPLLGGAATEAFF TGTGCCAGCAGCTTAGAGTCCCCTCTCCTGGGGGGCGCTGCCACTGAAGCTTTCTTT NA NA TRBJ1-1 TRBV7-2
CATSEKTGVGQETQYF TGTGCCACCAGTGAGAAGACAGGGGTTGGGCAAGAGACCCAGTACTTC NA TRBD1 TRBJ2-5 TRBV24-1
CASIGGPEAFF TGTGCCAGCATAGGCGGTCCTGAAGCTTTCTTT NA NA TRBJ1-1 TRBV12-3/TRBV12-4
CASSMAGGPVELFF TGTGCCAGTAGTATGGCAGGGGGCCCGGTGGAACTGTTTTTT NA TRBD1 TRBJ1-4 TRBV19
CASSYDGGPDQPQHF TGTGCCAGCAGTTACGACGGGGGCCCGGATCAGCCCCAGCATTTT NA NA TRBJ1-5 TRBV6-2/TRBV6-3
CASSESRERGLHEQYF TGCGCCAGCAGTGAGTCGAGGGAAAGGGGGCTACACGAGCAGTACTTC few TRBD1 TRBJ2-7 TRBV10-1
CASSLWPGQETQYF TGTGCCAGCAGTTTATGGCCAGGCCAAGAGACCCAGTACTTC many NA TRBJ2-5 TRBV28
CAIRSYEPRSGTDTQYF TGTGCCATCAGGTCATATGAGCCCCGAAGCGGCACAGATACGCAGTATTTT NA NA TRBJ2-3 TRBV10-3
CASSPLEGETEAFF TGCGCCAGCAGCCCCCTCGAAGGGGAAACTGAAGCTTTCTTT NA NA TRBJ1-1 TRBV4-1
CASTEDRVNQPQHF TGTGCCAGTACCGAAGACAGGGTCAATCAGCCCCAGCATTTT NA TRBD1 TRBJ1-5 TRBV19
CASNRWGGTEAFF TGTGCCAGCAACCGGTGGGGAGGAACTGAAGCTTTCTTT few NA TRBJ1-1 TRBV12-3/TRBV12-4